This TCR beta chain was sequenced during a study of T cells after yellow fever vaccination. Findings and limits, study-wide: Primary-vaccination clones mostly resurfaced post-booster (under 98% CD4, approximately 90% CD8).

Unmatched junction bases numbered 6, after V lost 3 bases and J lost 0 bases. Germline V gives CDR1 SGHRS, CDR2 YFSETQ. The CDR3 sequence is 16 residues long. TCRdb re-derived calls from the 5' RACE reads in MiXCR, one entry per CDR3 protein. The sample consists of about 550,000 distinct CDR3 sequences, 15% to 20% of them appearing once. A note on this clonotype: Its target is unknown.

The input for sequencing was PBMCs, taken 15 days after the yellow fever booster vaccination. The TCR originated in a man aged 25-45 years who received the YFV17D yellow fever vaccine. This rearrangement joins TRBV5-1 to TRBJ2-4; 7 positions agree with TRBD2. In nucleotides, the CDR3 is TGCGCCAGCAGCTCGGGAGGCAGCCAAGCCAAAAACATTCAGTACTTC. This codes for CASSSGGSQAKNIQYF.